This TCR beta chain was identified during a study of OX40 agonist ivuxolimab in advanced cancers. Study information: Partial responses occurred in three patients (one hepatocellular carcinoma, two cutaneous melanoma).

The trim removed 2 bases at V and 0 bases at J, leaving 5 bases unmatched. This CDR3 has 18 residues. CDR1 is ENHRY and CDR2 is SYGVKD in the germline V gene. Some clones are missing from TCRdb's copy, which holds only in-frame ones; the method was immunoSEQ multiplex PCR. Of about 19,000 clones in the sample, about 75% were seen once. The source material was CD4+ or CD8+ T cells sorted from blood, sampled in a trial of the OX40 agonist ivuxolimab. The chain couples TRBV10-3 to TRBJ1-4, with TRBD1 matching 11 bases. The clonotype originates from an adult with an advanced solid tumor such as melanoma, head and neck, liver or kidney cancer. The chain's CDR3 is CAISEGRDRGSTNEKLFF. In nucleotides, the CDR3 is TGTGCCATCAGTGAGGGCCGGGACAGGGGGTCAACTAATGAAAAACTGTTTTTT.